Listed below are T cell receptor beta chains from one sample, sequenced in a study of blood T cells in healthy people across ages. TCRdb re-derived calls from the 5' RACE reads in MiXCR, one entry per CDR3 protein. The sample consists of about 1,400,000 distinct CDR3 sequences, approximately 63% of them appearing once. Sequenced: blood. Receptors originate from a man aged 18 to 29 in good health. Both conserved end residues are part of each CDR3. D genes are given only for firm matches. Not all rows give a size; the values are once, few, many and, for expanded clones, a class.

J: TRBJ1-2; V: TRBV7-9; size: few; D: .; CDR3: CASSFSTRRDGYTF; DNA: TGTGCCAGCAGCTTCTCCACCCGGAGGGATGGCTACACCTTC
J: TRBJ2-7; V: TRBV7-2; size: .; D: TRBD2; CDR3: CASSEGLVPYEQYF; DNA: TGTGCCAGCAGCGAGGGACTAGTCCCCTACGAGCAGTACTTC
J: TRBJ2-3; V: TRBV24-1; size: .; D: .; CDR3: CATKKAGGDIDTQYF; DNA: TGTGCCACCAAGAAGGCAGGGGGGGACATAGATACGCAGTATTTT
J: TRBJ2-1; V: TRBV6-4; size: few; D: .; CDR3: CASSDLRGDNEQFF; DNA: TGTGCCAGCAGTGACTTGAGGGGGGACAATGAGCAGTTCTTC
J: TRBJ1-2; V: TRBV4-3; size: .; D: TRBD1; CDR3: CASSPNRGYGYTF; DNA: TGCGCCAGCAGCCCAAACAGGGGGTATGGCTACACCTTC
J: TRBJ2-1; V: TRBV27; size: .; D: TRBD2; CDR3: CASSLLASGNNEQFF; DNA: TGTGCCAGCAGTTTATTGGCTAGCGGGAACAATGAGCAGTTCTTC
J: TRBJ2-7; V: TRBV7-9; size: .; D: .; CDR3: CASTPNRDPYEQYF; DNA: TGTGCCAGCACCCCAAACAGGGACCCCTACGAGCAGTACTTC
J: TRBJ2-7; V: TRBV2; size: once; D: .; CDR3: CARGRSYEQYF; DNA: TGTGCCAGAGGACGGAGCTACGAGCAGTACTTC
J: TRBJ2-3; V: TRBV9; size: .; D: .; CDR3: CASSVVGLGLDTQYF; DNA: TGTGCCAGCAGCGTAGTTGGGCTAGGTTTGGATACGCAGTATTTT
J: TRBJ1-2; V: TRBV12-3/TRBV12-4; size: few; D: .; CDR3: CASSNGGSYGYTF; DNA: TGTGCCAGCAGTAACGGCGGCTCCTATGGCTACACCTTC
J: TRBJ2-7; V: TRBV4-1; size: .; D: .; CDR3: CARRYTGSQSGYEQYF; DNA: TGCGCCCGCAGATACACCGGGTCTCAAAGCGGCTACGAGCAGTACTTC
J: TRBJ2-5; V: TRBV28; size: .; D: TRBD1; CDR3: CASSLPLTGGGETQYF; DNA: TGTGCCAGCAGTTTGCCCCTGACAGGGGGAGGTGAGACCCAGTACTTC
J: TRBJ1-1; V: TRBV4-3; size: .; D: .; CDR3: CASSQGPPGPTEAFF; DNA: TGCGCCAGCAGCCAAGGACCCCCAGGGCCCACTGAAGCTTTCTTT
J: TRBJ2-6; V: TRBV28; size: .; D: .; CDR3: CASSPRGLSGANVLTF; DNA: TGTGCCAGCAGCCCACGGGGACTGTCTGGGGCCAACGTCCTGACTTTC